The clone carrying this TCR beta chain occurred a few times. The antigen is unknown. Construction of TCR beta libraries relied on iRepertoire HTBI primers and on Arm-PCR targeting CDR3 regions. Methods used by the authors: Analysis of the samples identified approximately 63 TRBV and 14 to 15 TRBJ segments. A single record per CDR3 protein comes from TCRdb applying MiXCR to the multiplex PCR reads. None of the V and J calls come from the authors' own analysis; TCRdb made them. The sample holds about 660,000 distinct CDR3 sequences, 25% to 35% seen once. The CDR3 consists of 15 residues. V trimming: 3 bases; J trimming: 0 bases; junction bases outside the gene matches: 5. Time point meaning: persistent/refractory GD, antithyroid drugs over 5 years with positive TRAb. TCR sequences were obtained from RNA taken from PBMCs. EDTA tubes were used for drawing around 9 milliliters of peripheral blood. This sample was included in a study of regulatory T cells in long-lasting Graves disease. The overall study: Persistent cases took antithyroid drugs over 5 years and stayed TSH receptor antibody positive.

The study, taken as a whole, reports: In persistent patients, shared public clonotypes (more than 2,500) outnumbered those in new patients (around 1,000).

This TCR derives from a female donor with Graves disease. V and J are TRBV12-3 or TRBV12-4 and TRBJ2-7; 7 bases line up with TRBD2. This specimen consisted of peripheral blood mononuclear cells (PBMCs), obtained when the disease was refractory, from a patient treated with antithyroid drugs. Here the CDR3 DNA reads TGTGCCAGCAGTTTCGGGGAGGGCTCCTCCTACGAGCAGTACTTC. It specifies CASSFGEGSSYEQYF.